These T cell receptor beta chains were read from a single sample in a study of CD8 T cells in Susac syndrome. TCRdb reanalysed the immunoSEQ multiplex PCR reads using MiXCR and keeps one entry per CDR3 protein. The data show a few hundred thousand distinct CDR3 sequences, with approximately 94% seen just once and about 0.14% held by the top ten. Sequencing used CD4+ T cells from PBMCs. The receptor source for this set is a human donor with Susac syndrome. Each CDR3 is given with its conserved first and last residue. The D gene is left open where the match is weak. Size values are once, few and many counts, or a class for expanded clones, and some rows have none.

CDR3 length	J gene	clone size	V gene	D gene	CDR3 protein	CDR3 DNA
15	TRBJ1-1	NA	TRBV5-1	NA	CASSSRGGTNTEAFF	TGCGCCAGCAGCTCCCGGGGAGGTACGAACACTGAAGCTTTCTTT
14	TRBJ2-2	NA	TRBV4-3	NA	CASSPRTRTGELFF	TGCGCCAGCAGCCCCAGGACCCGCACCGGGGAGCTGTTTTTT
16	TRBJ2-6	once	TRBV7-2	NA	CASSSVDPSWANVLTF	TGTGCCAGCAGCTCGGTCGACCCCTCGTGGGCCAACGTCCTGACTTTC
13	TRBJ2-1	NA	TRBV30	NA	CAWSQSPLNEQFF	TGTGCCTGGAGTCAATCGCCCCTCAATGAGCAGTTCTTC
13	TRBJ1-4	once	TRBV20-1	NA	CSARRGRIEKLFF	TGCAGTGCTAGAAGGGGGAGGATTGAAAAACTGTTTTTT
15	TRBJ2-7	NA	TRBV28	TRBD1	CASSLSDQTGNEQYF	TGTGCCAGCAGTCTATCAGACCAGACAGGGAACGAGCAGTACTTC
13	TRBJ2-7	NA	TRBV20-1	TRBD2	CSASGGGYYEQYF	TGCAGTGCTAGCGGGGGGGGGTACTACGAGCAGTACTTC
15	TRBJ1-5	NA	TRBV27	TRBD1	CASSSATGIHQPQHF	TGTGCCAGCAGTTCGGCGACAGGGATTCATCAGCCCCAGCATTTT
13	TRBJ1-1	once	TRBV15	NA	CATSTGTNTEAFF	TGTGCCACCAGCACCGGTACTAACACTGAAGCTTTCTTT
13	TRBJ2-7	NA	TRBV14	NA	CASSRATGYEQYF	TGTGCCAGCAGCCGGGCCACCGGCTACGAGCAGTACTTC
13	TRBJ2-7	NA	TRBV14	NA	CASTQDWSYEQYF	TGTGCCAGCACCCAAGATTGGTCCTACGAGCAGTACTTC
18	TRBJ1-4	NA	TRBV12-5	TRBD1	CASGLTRHRGRSYEKLFF	TGTGCTAGTGGTTTGACACGTCACAGGGGCAGATCTTATGAAAAACTGTTTTTT
16	TRBJ2-1	once	TRBV5-1	NA	CASSLARGLSLDEQFF	NA
17	TRBJ1-3	NA	TRBV6-1	TRBD1	CASSPQAGDSSGNTIYF	TGTGCCAGCAGCCCCCAGGCGGGGGACAGCTCTGGAAACACCATATATTTT
14	TRBJ2-1	NA	TRBV2	TRBD1	CASRGGTGDNEQFF	TGTGCCAGCAGAGGCGGGACAGGGGACAATGAGCAGTTCTTC
14	TRBJ1-1	NA	TRBV20-1	NA	CSAAGMGGRTEAFF	TGCAGTGCCGCGGGCATGGGTGGGAGAACTGAAGCTTTCTTT
12	TRBJ1-5	NA	TRBV29-1	NA	CSVVDSNQPQHF	TGCAGCGTTGTCGACAGCAATCAGCCCCAGCATTTT
13	TRBJ1-2	NA	TRBV5-4	NA	CASSLFGVGGYTF	TGTGCCAGCAGCTTGTTCGGAGTGGGTGGCTACACCTTC
15	TRBJ1-2	NA	TRBV7-9	NA	CASSSERAGYYGYTF	TGTGCCAGCAGTTCCGAAAGGGCGGGCTACTATGGCTACACCTTC
13	TRBJ1-2	NA	TRBV5-4	NA	CASSSNVGYGYTF	TGTGCCAGCAGCTCGAACGTGGGCTATGGCTACACCTTC
13	TRBJ2-1	NA	TRBV5-4	NA	CASSLKSYNEQFF	TGTGCCAGCAGCTTGAAATCTTACAATGAGCAGTTCTTC
14	TRBJ2-1	NA	TRBV2	TRBD2	CARELAGGPREQFF	TGTGCCAGGGAACTAGCGGGGGGGCCTCGTGAGCAGTTCTTC
15	TRBJ1-1	NA	TRBV25-1	NA	CASSEFNPLAAEAFF	TGTGCCAGCAGTGAATTCAACCCGCTGGCCGCTGAAGCTTTCTTT
18	TRBJ2-1	NA	TRBV29-1	NA	CSVEDPLPAKGGYNEQFF	TGCAGCGTTGAAGATCCCCTCCCCGCTAAGGGAGGATACAATGAGCAGTTCTTC
14	TRBJ1-1	once	TRBV10-2	NA	CASSEQSSGTKAFF	TGCGCCAGCAGTGAGCAGTCATCGGGCACTAAAGCTTTCTTT
15	TRBJ1-2	once	TRBV20-1	TRBD1	CSAEDRGSLNYGYTF	TGCAGTGCGGAGGACAGGGGCTCTCTTAACTATGGCTACACCTTC
17	TRBJ2-3	NA	TRBV6-2/TRBV6-3	TRBD2	CASSFGLAGGNTDTQYF	TGTGCCAGCAGTTTCGGACTAGCGGGGGGTAACACAGATACGCAGTATTTT
14	TRBJ1-1	once	TRBV7-9	NA	CASSPAQGRTEAFF	TGTGCCAGCAGCCCGGCCCAGGGGCGAACTGAAGCTTTCTTT
17	TRBJ1-4	NA	TRBV7-9	TRBD1	CASSLASGTGRNEKLFF	TGTGCCAGCAGCTTAGCGTCCGGGACAGGGAGGAATGAAAAACTGTTTTTT
15	TRBJ1-5	NA	TRBV7-9	TRBD1	CASSATGGSNQPQHF	TGTGCCAGCAGCGCCACAGGGGGTAGCAATCAGCCCCAGCATTTT
12	TRBJ2-7	few	TRBV29-1	NA	CSVAPGSYEQYF	TGCAGCGTTGCTCCAGGCTCCTACGAGCAGTACTTC
14	TRBJ2-7	NA	TRBV2	TRBD1	CASSQPGQAYEQYF	TGTGCCAGCAGTCAACCGGGACAGGCATACGAGCAGTACTTC
17	TRBJ1-3	NA	TRBV7-9	TRBD1	CASSSGTGAPSGNTIYF	TGTGCCAGCAGCTCCGGGACAGGGGCTCCCTCTGGAAACACCATATATTTT
13	TRBJ2-4	NA	TRBV2	NA	CASISRSRDIQYF	TGTGCCAGCATCTCGAGGTCTCGTGACATTCAGTACTTC
14	TRBJ1-5	NA	TRBV20-1	NA	CSVGGGRSNQPQHF	TGCAGTGTCGGGGGTGGGCGTAGCAATCAGCCCCAGCATTTT
16	TRBJ1-1	NA	TRBV11-1	TRBD1	CASSSPGQDSYTEAFF	TGTGCCAGCAGCTCACCGGGACAGGACTCCTACACTGAAGCTTTCTTT